The subject of this entry is one T cell receptor (beta chain). Its target is not known. V shed 7 bases and J 7 bases; nucleotides not matched to a gene: 9. Germline assignment: CDR1 SQVTM and CDR2 ANQGSEA. This CDR3 has 13 residues. This specimen belongs to a study of T cell responses to AZD1222 COVID-19 vaccine. Study findings and constraints: Clonal diversity may have been underestimated in mostly white British donors. Spike-specific TCR breadth rose after two AZD1222 doses, and depth rose as well.

Some clones are missing from TCRdb's copy, which holds only in-frame ones; the method was immunoSEQ multiplex PCR. The table lists about 120,000 clones, 88% of them singletons. The material sequenced was peripheral blood, taken on day 0 of MenACWY control vaccination. This chain joins TRBV29-1 and TRBJ1-4; 7 nucleotides align to TRBD1. This TCR was recovered from an adult in good health. The CDR3 sequence: CSAEGGLGEKLFF. The CDR3 nucleotides are TGCAGCGCCGAAGGGGGCTTGGGTGAAAAACTGTTTTTT.